This entry lists 21 T cell receptor beta chains sequenced from one sample in a study of shared clonotypes between healthy human individuals. Sequencing was performed with immunoSEQ multiplex PCR; in TCRdb, only in-frame clones are kept and a portion is missing. The sample comprises about 2.4 million clones, over 85% of which are singletons, and approximately 0.37% rests with the top ten. The sequenced sample was naive CD4+ T cells from PBMCs. The subset denotes: CD45RA+ positively selected. These receptors were obtained from a man between 18 and 35 years old in good health. Some clones in this sample may be carry-over from other donors' samples.

The V call is TRBV7-9, the J call TRBJ1-1, with no clear D. Germline V lookup: CDR1 SEHNR, CDR2 FQNEAQ (reference sequence). The length of the CDR3 is 14 residues. The germline V and J ends were trimmed by 2 bases and 10 bases, with 17 bases remaining between them. The CDR3 is CASSLRPPMMAAFF. CDR3 nucleotides: TGTGCCAGCAGCTTACGACCGCCAATGATGGCAGCTTTCTTT.

This clone was recorded only once. This chain joins TRBV9 and TRBJ2-7, with 11 bases aligning to TRBD1. CDR1 is SGDLS, CDR2 YYNGEE, per germline. The CDR3 totals 15 residues. V shed 1 base, J shed 2 bases, and the junction held 2 bases outside the gene matches. CDR3 amino acids: CASSVRDRGTYEQYF. CDR3 bases: TGTGCCAGCAGCGTAAGGGACAGGGGGACCTACGAGCAGTACTTC.

The chain uses TRBV6-6 and TRBJ1-1; D remains unclear. Germline-derived CDR1 and CDR2 are MNHNY and SVGAGI (reference sequence). Trimming stripped 1 base from V and 6 bases from J, with 15 bases between. CDR3 length: 15 residues. The CDR3: CASSYLSRGTAEAFF. The CDR3 region has the DNA TGTGCCAGCAGTTACTTAAGCCGGGGAACGGCTGAAGCTTTCTTT.

As for this clone: Within the sample, other DNA sequences also encode this same CDR3. The J gene is TRBJ2-5, the V gene TRBV19, with D perhaps matching TRBD2 (6 bases). The CDR3 is 11 amino acids. Trimming left V 3 bases short and J 7 bases short, with 6 bases between. The germline V gene encodes CDR1 LNHDA and CDR2 SQIVND (reference sequence). CDR3 in amino acids: CASSISGTQYF. The DNA of the CDR3 is TGTGCCAGTAGTATTAGCGGGACCCAGTACTTC.

The chain is built from TRBV14 and TRBJ2-7; the match to TRBD1 covers 7 bases. Germline CDR1 SGHDN, CDR2 FVKESK. V was pared by 3 bases and J by 4 bases, with 6 bases of the junction left unmatched. This CDR3 contains 14 residues. The CDR3 loop reads CASSQIEGAYEQYF. The DNA of the CDR3 is TGTGCCAGCAGCCAGATAGAGGGGGCGTACGAGCAGTACTTC. Full variable domain (rest looked up from reference TRBV14 and TRBJ2-7): EAGVTQFPSHSVIEKGQTVTLRCDPISGHDNLYWYRRVMGKEIKFLLHFVKESKQDESGMPNNRFLAERTGGTYSTLKVQPAELEDSGVYFCASSQIEGAYEQYFGPGTRLTVT.

The chain uses TRBV6-5 and TRBJ1-3, with D possibly matching TRBD1 (5 bases). Germline assignment: CDR1 MNHEY and CDR2 SVGAGI. CDR3 length equals 13 residues. V was clipped by 4 bases and J by 3 bases, with 7 bases between them. Here the CDR3 reads CASSWRGGNTIYF. The CDR3 nucleotides are TGTGCCAGCAGTTGGAGGGGTGGAAACACCATATATTTT.

The chain couples TRBV14 to TRBJ2-1; the match to TRBD1 covers 8 bases. Trimming cost V 4 bases and J 4 bases; bases outside gene matches: 9. Germline V gives CDR1 SGHDN, CDR2 FVKESK. The CDR3 runs to 16 residues. The CDR3 reads CASSPSLGQGYNEQFF. Here the CDR3 DNA reads TGTGCCAGCAGCCCCTCCCTTGGACAGGGATACAATGAGCAGTTCTTC.

This clone appeared once. The chain links TRBV7-3 to TRBJ1-1, with D possibly matching TRBD1 (5 bases). Germline CDR1 reads SGHTA; CDR2 reads FQGTGA. V lost 1 base, J lost 5 bases, and 14 bases lay in between. This CDR3 is 15 amino acids long. CDR3 protein: CASSLSGTPGTEAFF. The CDR3 nucleotides are TGTGCCAGCAGCTTAAGCGGGACCCCGGGGACTGAAGCTTTCTTT.

V gene TRBV6-1 combines with J gene TRBJ2-1; 8 nucleotides agree with TRBD2. CDR3 length: 11 residues. V lost 7 bases, J lost 7 bases, and 0 bases stayed unmatched. Germline CDR1 MNHNS, CDR2 SASEGT. The chain's CDR3 is CASTSGNEQFF. CDR3 nucleotides: TGTGCCAGCACTAGCGGGAATGAGCAGTTCTTC.

J is TRBJ2-3 and V is TRBV7-2; the match to TRBD1 covers 9 bases. The CDR3 has 15 amino acids. CDR1 and CDR2 (germline): SGHTA, FQGNSA. Germline trimming cut 4 bases from V and 3 bases from J; bases unmatched to any gene: 5. For the CDR3, the DNA is TGTGCCAGCAGCTCCGACAGGGGGTTGACAGATACGCAGTATTTT. Amino acid sequence: CASSSDRGLTDTQYF.

This chain connects TRBV4-1 to TRBJ2-3; 12 bases fit TRBD1. The J segment lost 3 bases and the V segment lost 8 bases, leaving 3 bases of the junction unmatched. CDR1 MGHRA and CDR2 YSYEKL come from the germline V gene. This CDR3 has 14 amino acids. The CDR3 region is CASGTGGRTDTQYF. As DNA, the CDR3 is TGCGCCAGCGGGACAGGGGGCCGGACAGATACGCAGTATTTT.

The chain employs TRBV20-1 and TRBJ2-5; 8 bases match TRBD1. J gave up 5 bases and V 5 bases, and 1 base lay outside the gene matches. This CDR3 is built from 11 residues. Germline loops: CDR1 DFQATT, CDR2 SNEGSKA (reference sequence). The CDR3 region is CSAWTGETQYF. The CDR3 nucleotides read TGCAGTGCTTGGACAGGGGAGACCCAGTACTTC.

CDR3 nucleotides: TGCGCCAGCAGCCCCACCTGGGGAGGAACCCCCCACAATGAGCAGTTCTTC. Translated: CASSPTWGGTPHNEQFF. This chain joins TRBV4-1 and TRBJ2-1; D perhaps matches TRBD2 (6 bases). Trimming stripped 4 bases from V and 5 bases from J, with 21 bases between. Germline CDR1 reads MGHRA; CDR2 reads YSYEKL. The CDR3 has 17 amino acids.

In this sample, this clone turned up once. In nucleotides, the CDR3 is TGTGCCAGCACGAGGGACCGGAGAACTAACTATGGCTACACCTTC. Translated, it gives CASTRDRRTNYGYTF. The rearrangement links TRBV6-5 to TRBJ1-2; a weak D match, TRBD1 (5 bases). The CDR3 extends over 15 amino acids. Germline-derived CDR1 and CDR2 are MNHEY and SVGAGI. V lost 7 bases, J lost 0 bases, and 15 bases lay in between.

This clone occurred a few times. At the DNA level, this CDR3 is encoded by other sequences in the same sample as well. V gene TRBV11-2 combines with J gene TRBJ1-1; D uncertain. The CDR3 covers 13 residues. The V gene's germline CDR1 is SGHAT and CDR2 FQNNGV. Deletions cut 2 bases from V and 0 bases from J, with 4 bases between. The CDR3 protein is CASSLTVNTEAFF. The CDR3 DNA sequence: TGTGCCAGCAGCTTAACAGTGAACACTGAAGCTTTCTTT.

This clone has just one count. Other DNA sequences in this sample translate to the same CDR3. This chain connects TRBV28 to TRBJ2-1, with D tentatively TRBD2 (5 bases). The CDR3 consists of 12 residues. The V gene lost 2 bases and the J gene lost 7 bases, with 6 bases spanning the gap. Looked up from germline, CDR1 is MDHEN and CDR2 is SYDVKM. In DNA, the CDR3 is TGTGCCAGCAGTTTAAGGAGGAATGAGCAGTTCTTC. This gives the protein CASSLRRNEQFF.

The chain couples TRBV6-5 to TRBJ2-1, with 9 bases matching TRBD2. V dropped 6 bases and J dropped 6; count of bases not matched to a gene: 9. Germline V CDR1 and CDR2: MNHEY, SVGAGI. This CDR3 has 15 amino acids. The CDR3 is CASRLTGTSFNEQFF. CDR3 nucleotides: TGTGCCAGCAGACTGACCGGGACTAGCTTCAATGAGCAGTTCTTC.

About this clone: Within the sample, other DNA sequences also encode this same CDR3. This chain links TRBV28 with TRBJ1-2, with D hard to call. From germline, CDR1 is MDHEN and CDR2 SYDVKM. The CDR3 sequence is 11 residues long. V gave up 4 bases and J gave up 4 bases, with 4 bases separating them. CDR3 in DNA: TGTGCCAGCAGTTGGGGCTATGGCTACACCTTC. It is translated as CASSWGYGYTF.

The J gene is TRBJ2-7, the V gene TRBV5-8; 14 bases are a match to TRBD2. The CDR3 is 16 residues long. Germline CDR1 SGHTS, CDR2 YDEGEE. Losses at the gene ends were 4 bases for V and 6 bases for J; bases not matched to a gene: 9. The CDR3 bases are TGTGCCAGCAGCCAGGGACTAGCGGGAGTAGATGGCGAGCAGTACTTC. Translated, it gives CASSQGLAGVDGEQYF.

This clone was recorded a few times. The V gene is TRBV9, the J gene TRBJ1-1, with D possibly being TRBD1 (5 bases). This CDR3 is 13 amino acids long. V lost 0 bases, J lost 7 bases, and 10 bases lay in between. Germline lookup yields CDR1 SGDLS and CDR2 YYNGEE. The CDR3 here is CASSVGTGVEAFF. The CDR3 DNA reads TGTGCCAGCAGCGTAGGAACGGGGGTTGAAGCTTTCTTT.

The CDR3 DNA follows: TGTGCCAGCACCCCCTGGGAGCGCGGCTACAATGAGCAGTTCTTC. Translating gives CASTPWERGYNEQFF. This chain links TRBV11-2 with TRBJ2-1, with a tentative D call TRBD2 (5 bases). The CDR3 is 15 residues long. Germline V gene sequence: CDR1 SGHAT, CDR2 FQNNGV. The V end was cut by 7 bases, the J end by 3 bases, with 16 bases between. Supplemented by reference TRBV11-2 and TRBJ2-1, the full variable domain reads EAGVAQSPRYKIIEKRQSVAFWCNPISGHATLYWYQQILGQGPKLLIQFQNNGVVDDSQLPKDRFSAERLKGVDSTLKIQPAKLEDSAVYLCASTPWERGYNEQFFGPGTRLTVL.